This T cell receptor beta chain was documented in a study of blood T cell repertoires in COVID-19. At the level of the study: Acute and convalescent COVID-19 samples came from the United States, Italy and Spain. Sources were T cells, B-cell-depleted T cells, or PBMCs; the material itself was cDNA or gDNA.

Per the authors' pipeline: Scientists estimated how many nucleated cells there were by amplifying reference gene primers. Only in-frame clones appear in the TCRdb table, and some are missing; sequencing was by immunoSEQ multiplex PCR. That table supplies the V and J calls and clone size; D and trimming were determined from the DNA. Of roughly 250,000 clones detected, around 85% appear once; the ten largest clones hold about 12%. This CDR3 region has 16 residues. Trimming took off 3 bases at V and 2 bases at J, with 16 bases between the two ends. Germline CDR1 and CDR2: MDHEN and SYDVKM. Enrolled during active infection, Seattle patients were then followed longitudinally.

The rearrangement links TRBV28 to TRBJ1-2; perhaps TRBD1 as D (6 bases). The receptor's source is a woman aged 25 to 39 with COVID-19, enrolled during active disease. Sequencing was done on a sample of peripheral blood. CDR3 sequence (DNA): TGTGCCAGCAGTTTTGGGGGCTGGGGGGGAAACTATGGCTACACCTTC. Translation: CASSFGGWGGNYGYTF.